This T cell receptor (beta chain) came from a study of shared T cell receptors in the human thymus. Sequenced by immunoSEQ multiplex PCR; TCRdb stores in-frame clones only, minus some. This sample has some 400,000 clones, with more than 85% found just once. V gave up 8 bases and J gave up 4 bases; unmatched junction bases: 7. Germline assignment: CDR1 MNHEY and CDR2 SMNVEV (reference sequence). The CDR3 extends over 15 amino acids. The J gene is TRBJ1-3, the V gene TRBV27, with 11 bases that match TRBD1. The origin of this receptor is a human donor. Sequenced: thymocytes. CDR3 sequence: CASGGQGARGNTIYF. DNA for the CDR3: TGTGCCAGCGGTGGACAGGGGGCTAGAGGAAACACCATATATTTT.